This TCR beta chain emerged from a study of blood T cell repertoires in COVID-19 (dated by TCRdb to 2020 to 2021). Study-level background: Collaborator samples came from the United States, Italy and Spain and covered acute and convalescent phases of COVID-19. The prospective study material was composed of cDNA or gDNA derived from T cells, B-cell-depleted T cells, or PBMCs. The dataset comprised deeply sampled blood TCRbeta repertoires from subjects exposed to, actively infected with, or recovered from COVID-19. The repertoires were released in a freely available public database intended as a resource for research on the immune response to SARS-CoV-2. The samples were drawn from two sources: the first 160 participants of the ongoing ImmuneRACE study, and about 1,300 subjects contributed by 6 global collaborators. Nearly every sample came with metadata listing a de-identified subject ID, COVID-19 status, age in years and sex. Where HLA class I and class II types were available, the types were taken from metadata supplied by the sample provider, not from assay-based typing. The study at large found these results: How much clinical and demographic metadata was included differed by source and by participant, and the metadata was provided uncurated.

TCRbeta CDR3 regions were amplified from genomic DNA by means of the immunoSEQ Assay, a bias-controlled multiplex PCR. As for how the authors treated the data: The number of nucleated cells in each sample was estimated from the amplification of reference gene primers within the assay. To quantify the absolute abundance of each unique TCRbeta CDR3 rearrangement, sequence reads were collapsed and filtered. For each sample, productive Simpson clonality was calculated by taking the square root of Simpson's diversity index across productive rearrangements. TCRdb mirrors the immuneACCESS table, restricted to in-frame sequences. Some clones are absent from its copies; in checked studies, under half trace to an unresolved V gene, and the reason for the others is unknown. V, J and clone size were drawn from that table, and D and trimming were deduced from the DNA. Counted in this sample were 55,000 to 70,000 clones; approximately 90% of them appeared once. The top ten clonotypes cover about 9.4% of the sample.

This clone was picked up a small number of times. Its antigen specificity is not known. Base qualities were left out, and no much larger clone turns up one base away. Participants in the prospective study were enrolled through a virtual design, were aged about 18 to 90 years, and lived in roughly 25 United States geographic areas. Cohort assignment in the prospective study relied on participant-reported clinical history from a screening survey and a study questionnaire. ImmuneRACE Cohort 3 recovered participants were defined by two consecutive negative NP/OP PCR tests, healthcare professional clearance, or symptom resolution. In the prospective study, whole blood, serum and a nasopharyngeal or oropharyngeal swab were collected from each participant by mobile phlebotomists. Additional blood draws and questionnaires over an approximately two-month period could optionally be provided by prospective study participants. Prospective study blood samples were shipped either frozen or at room temperature before DNA extraction.

The CDR3 has 15 amino acids, counting the end cysteine and phenylalanine. The read is trimmed to its CDR3 DNA, 45 bases read in frame from base 1. Looking up the germline V gene yields CDR1 SGHDN and CDR2 FVKESK. Unmatched junction bases come to 7, with V trimmed by 3 bases and J by 4 bases. Input material: PBMCs or T cells enriched from blood (not recorded which). The V and J genes are TRBV14 and TRBJ2-7; 9 bases in the middle match TRBD1. This clonotype was obtained from a woman aged 40 to 49 who had recovered from COVID-19. The DNA sequence follows: TGTGCCAGCAGCCAGCTACAGGGGGCTTGGTACGAGCAGTACTTC. This codes for CASSQLQGAWYEQYF.